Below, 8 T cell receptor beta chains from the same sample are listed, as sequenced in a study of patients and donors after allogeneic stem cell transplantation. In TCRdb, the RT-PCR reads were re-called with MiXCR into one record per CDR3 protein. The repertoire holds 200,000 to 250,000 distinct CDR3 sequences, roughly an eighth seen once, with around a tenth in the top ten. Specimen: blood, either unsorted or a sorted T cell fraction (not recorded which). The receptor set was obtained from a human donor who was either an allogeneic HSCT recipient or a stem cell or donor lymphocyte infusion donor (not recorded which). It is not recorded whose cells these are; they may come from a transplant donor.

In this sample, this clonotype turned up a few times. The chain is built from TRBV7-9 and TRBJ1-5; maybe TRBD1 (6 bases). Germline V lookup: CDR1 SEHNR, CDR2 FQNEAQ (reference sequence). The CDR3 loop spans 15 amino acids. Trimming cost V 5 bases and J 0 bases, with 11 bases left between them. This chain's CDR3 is CASSRDTNSNQPQHF. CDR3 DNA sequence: TGTGCCAGCAGCCGGGACACAAATAGCAATCAGCCCCAGCATTTT.

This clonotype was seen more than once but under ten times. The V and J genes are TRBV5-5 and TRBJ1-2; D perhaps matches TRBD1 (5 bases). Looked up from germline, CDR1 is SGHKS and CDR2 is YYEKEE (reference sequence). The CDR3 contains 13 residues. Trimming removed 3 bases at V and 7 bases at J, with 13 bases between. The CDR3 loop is CASSSDPGGGYTF. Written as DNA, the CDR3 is TGTGCCAGCAGCTCGGACCCGGGGGGTGGCTACACCTTC.

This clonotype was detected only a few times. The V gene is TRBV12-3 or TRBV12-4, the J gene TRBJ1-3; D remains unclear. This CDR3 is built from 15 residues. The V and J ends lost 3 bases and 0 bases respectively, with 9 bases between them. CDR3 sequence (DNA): TGTGCCAGCAGTTTCCTGGTACACTCTGGAAACACCATATATTTT. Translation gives CASSFLVHSGNTIYF.

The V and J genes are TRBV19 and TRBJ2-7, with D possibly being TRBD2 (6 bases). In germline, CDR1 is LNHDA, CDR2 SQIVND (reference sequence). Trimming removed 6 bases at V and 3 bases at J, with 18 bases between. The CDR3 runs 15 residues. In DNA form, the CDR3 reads TGTGCCAGTAGGGTTCTGGACGGGGGAGACTACGAGCAGTACTTC. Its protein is CASRVLDGGDYEQYF.

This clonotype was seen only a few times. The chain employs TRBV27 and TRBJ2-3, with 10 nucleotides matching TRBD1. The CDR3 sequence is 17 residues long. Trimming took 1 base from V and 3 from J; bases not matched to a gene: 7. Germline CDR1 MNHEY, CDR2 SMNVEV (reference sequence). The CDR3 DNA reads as TGTGCCAGCAGTTTATTCGGGACAGGGGTGGATACAGATACGCAGTATTTT. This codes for CASSLFGTGVDTDTQYF.

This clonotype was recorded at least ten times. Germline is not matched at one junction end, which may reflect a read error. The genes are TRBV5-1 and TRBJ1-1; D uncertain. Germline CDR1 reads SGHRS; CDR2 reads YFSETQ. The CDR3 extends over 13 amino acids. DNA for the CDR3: TGTGCCAGCAGCTTAGACATGAACACTGAAGCTTTCTTT. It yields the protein CASSLDMNTEAFF. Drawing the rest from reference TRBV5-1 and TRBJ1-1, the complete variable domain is KAGVTQTPRYLIKTRGQQVTLSCSPISGHRSVSWYQQTPGQGLQFLFEYFSETQRNKGNFPGRFSGRQFSNSRSEMNVSTLELGDSALYLCASSLDMNTEAFFGQGTRLTVV.

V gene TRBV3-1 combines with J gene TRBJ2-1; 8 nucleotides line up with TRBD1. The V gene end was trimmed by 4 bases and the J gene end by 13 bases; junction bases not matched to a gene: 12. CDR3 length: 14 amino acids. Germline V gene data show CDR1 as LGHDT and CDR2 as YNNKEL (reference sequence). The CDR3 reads CASSLKGQGGDQFF. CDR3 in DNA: TGTGCCAGCAGCCTTAAAGGACAGGGCGGTGACCAGTTCTTC.

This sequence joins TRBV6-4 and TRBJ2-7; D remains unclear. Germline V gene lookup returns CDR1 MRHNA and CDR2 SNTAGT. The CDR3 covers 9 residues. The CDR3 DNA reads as TGTACCGACTCCTACGAGCAGTACTTC. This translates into CTDSYEQYF.